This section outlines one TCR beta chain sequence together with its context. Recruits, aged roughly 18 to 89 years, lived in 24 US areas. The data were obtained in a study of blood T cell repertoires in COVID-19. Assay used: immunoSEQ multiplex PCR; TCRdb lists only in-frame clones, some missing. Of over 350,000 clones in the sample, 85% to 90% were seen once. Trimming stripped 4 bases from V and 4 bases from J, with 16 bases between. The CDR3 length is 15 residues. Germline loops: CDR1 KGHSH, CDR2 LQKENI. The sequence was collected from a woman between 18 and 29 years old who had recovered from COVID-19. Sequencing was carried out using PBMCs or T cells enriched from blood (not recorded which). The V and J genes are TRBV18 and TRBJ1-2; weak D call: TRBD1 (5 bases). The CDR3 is CASSQNAGVSYGYTF. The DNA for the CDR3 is TGTGCCAGCTCACAAAACGCGGGGGTTTCCTATGGCTACACCTTC.